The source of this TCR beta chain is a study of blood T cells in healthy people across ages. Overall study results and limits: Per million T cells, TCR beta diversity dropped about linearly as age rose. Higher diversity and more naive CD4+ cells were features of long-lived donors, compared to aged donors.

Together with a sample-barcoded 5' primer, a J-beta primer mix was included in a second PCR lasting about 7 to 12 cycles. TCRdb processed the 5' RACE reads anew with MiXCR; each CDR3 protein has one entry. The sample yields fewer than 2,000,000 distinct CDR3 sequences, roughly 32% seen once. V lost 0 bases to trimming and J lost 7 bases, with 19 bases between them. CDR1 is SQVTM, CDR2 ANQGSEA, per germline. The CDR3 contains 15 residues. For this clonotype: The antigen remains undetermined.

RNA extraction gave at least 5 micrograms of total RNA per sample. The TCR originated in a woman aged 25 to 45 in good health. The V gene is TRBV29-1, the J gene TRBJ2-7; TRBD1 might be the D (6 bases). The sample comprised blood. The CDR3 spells CSVEDSLTGRREQYF. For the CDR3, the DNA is TGCAGCGTTGAAGATAGTTTGACAGGCCGGAGGGAGCAGTACTTC.